Listed here are 7 T cell receptor beta chains from one sample, sequenced in a study of shared clonotypes between healthy human individuals. Clones were sequenced by immunoSEQ multiplex PCR, and TCRdb holds only the in-frame ones, with some missing. The sample yields 2 million to 2.5 million clones, 85% to 95% seen once. The sequencing sample was made of naive CD4+ T cells from PBMCs. As for subset: CD45RA+ positively selected. The receptors shown here come from a man between 18 and 29 years old in good health. Some clones in this sample may be carry-over from other donors' samples.

The J gene is TRBJ2-7, the V gene TRBV2; 7 bases map to TRBD1. Trimming removed 6 bases from V and 0 bases from J; junction bases left unmatched: 2. The CDR3 is made up of 13 amino acids. The germline gives CDR1 SNHLY, CDR2 FYNNEI. The CDR3 sequence is CASSGQASYEQYF. The CDR3 DNA reads as TGTGCCAGCAGCGGACAGGCCTCCTACGAGCAGTACTTC. Using reference TRBV2 and TRBJ2-7 for the parts outside the CDR3, the full variable domain is EPEVTQTPSHQVTQMGQEVILRCVPISNHLYFYWYRQILGQKVEFLVSFYNNEISEKSEIFDDQFSVERPDGSNFTLKIRSTKLEDSAMYFCASSGQASYEQYFGPGTRLTVT.

This chain uses TRBV7-3 with TRBJ2-3, with D possibly TRBD2 on 6 matching bases. CDR1 is SGHTA and CDR2 is FQGTGA in the germline V gene. The CDR3 is made up of 15 amino acids. The V end was cut by 2 bases, the J end by 4 bases, with 13 bases between. The CDR3 sequence is CASSLQTGAADTQYF. The CDR3 nucleotides read TGTGCCAGCAGCTTACAAACGGGAGCAGCAGATACGCAGTATTTT.

This chain links TRBV19 with TRBJ2-2; D is unresolved. Trimming took off 4 bases at V and 6 bases at J, with 15 bases between the two ends. The CDR3 totals 15 residues. CDR1 is LNHDA, CDR2 SQIVND, per germline (reference sequence). The CDR3 spells CASSTPRTAAGELFF. The CDR3 DNA sequence: TGTGCCAGTAGTACTCCTCGTACGGCTGCCGGGGAGCTGTTTTTT.

This clone was seen a single time. The rearrangement joins TRBV9 to TRBJ2-1, with TRBD2 identical over 10 bases. After removal of 0 bases from V and 10 bases from J, the junction contained 7 bases not matched to a gene. CDR3 length equals 15 residues. CDR1 is SGDLS and CDR2 is YYNGEE in the germline V gene. DNA of the CDR3: TGTGCCAGCAGCGTAGAGCTAGCGGGAGTTGGGGAGCAGTTCTTC. Amino acid sequence: CASSVELAGVGEQFF. Using reference TRBV9 and TRBJ2-1 for the parts outside the CDR3, the full variable domain is DSGVTQTPKHLITATGQRVTLRCSPRSGDLSVYWYQQSLDQGLQFLIQYYNGEERAKGNILERFSAQQFPDLHSELNLSSLELGDSALYFCASSVELAGVGEQFFGPGTRLTVL.

The V and J genes are TRBV5-1 and TRBJ2-1; 7 bases align to TRBD1. Germline trimming cut 6 bases from V and 8 bases from J; bases unmatched to any gene: 23. CDR3 size: 18 residues. Germline V gene data show CDR1 as SGHRS and CDR2 as YFSETQ. In DNA, the CDR3 is TGCGCCAGCACCACCCGGTCCGACAGGGCCCTGGTGTCTGATGAGCAGTTCTTC. Amino acid sequence: CASTTRSDRALVSDEQFF.

This chain uses TRBV5-1 with TRBJ2-7; possible D gene TRBD1, 6 bases. The CDR3 sequence is 14 residues long. Per the germline V gene, CDR1 is SGHRS and CDR2 is YFSETQ. Trimming left V 4 bases short and J 4 bases short, with 15 bases between. CDR3 in DNA: TGCGCCAGCAGCCCATCCCTGGGGGCGTACGAGCAGTACTTC. This encodes CASSPSLGAYEQYF.

This clone came up once. The chain employs TRBV5-1 and TRBJ2-7, with 7 bases fitting TRBD2. The CDR3 has 15 amino acids. From germline, CDR1 is SGHRS and CDR2 YFSETQ. The V and J ends lost 2 bases and 2 bases, in that order; junction bases with no gene match: 7. The CDR3 nucleotides read TGCGCCAGCAGCTTTACTAGCGTGGGAGCCTACGAGCAGTACTTC. It yields the protein CASSFTSVGAYEQYF.